This is a list of T cell receptor beta chains from one sample in a study of blood T cells in healthy people across ages. TCRdb analysed the 5' RACE reads with MiXCR anew, one entry per CDR3 protein. In the table there are 750,000 to 950,000 distinct CDR3 sequences, roughly 24% of which are singletons. The sample also formed part of further work on T cells of mothers and their children.

The sequencing input was blood. The receptor source for this set is a boy between 10 and 17 years old in good health. CDR3s include the opening cysteine and the closing phenylalanine or tryptophan. The D gene is left open where the match is weak. Some rows mark clone size as missing; the rest say once, few, many or name a class of expanded clone.

V gene	J gene	clone size	D gene	CDR3 DNA	CDR3 protein
TRBV7-2	TRBJ2-5	-	-	TGTGCCAGCAGCCCCTCTAGCAGGCAAGAGACCCAGTACTTC	CASSPSSRQETQYF
TRBV14	TRBJ2-5	-	TRBD2	TGTGCCAGCAGCCAAGATAGTTCTAGCGGGGTCTGGGAGACCCAGTACTTC	CASSQDSSSGVWETQYF
TRBV7-9	TRBJ1-6	few	TRBD1	TGTGCCAGCAGACCCGGGACAGGGGTGGGTTCACCCCTCCACTTT	CASRPGTGVGSPLHF
TRBV7-2	TRBJ2-7	-	-	TGTGCCAGCAGCTTTATAGCGGTCTACGAGCAGTACTTC	CASSFIAVYEQYF
TRBV11-2	TRBJ2-1	-	TRBD2	TGTGCCAGCAGACGTTGGACTAGCGGGGATGAGCAGTTCTTC	CASRRWTSGDEQFF
TRBV6-5	TRBJ2-7	few	TRBD2	TGTGCCACGGGGAGGGGCTCCTACGAGCAGTACTTC	CATGRGSYEQYF
TRBV5-1	TRBJ1-1	-	-	TGCGCCAGCAGCGCCGGCGGGGGCTACGACACTGAAGCTTTCTTT	CASSAGGGYDTEAFF
TRBV7-2	TRBJ2-2	-	TRBD1	TGTGCCAGCAGCCTGGTCCCGGCAGGGGGTCCCACCGGGGAGCTGTTTTTT	CASSLVPAGGPTGELFF
TRBV5-1	TRBJ2-6	-	TRBD1	TGCGCCAGCAGCTTGACAGGGGACCTCTCTGGGGCCAACGTCCTGACTTTC	CASSLTGDLSGANVLTF
TRBV18	TRBJ2-5	-	-	TGTGCCAGCTCACAAGCGCGATACCAAGAGACCCAGTACTTC	CASSQARYQETQYF
TRBV4-3	TRBJ2-2	-	-	TGCGCCAGCAGCCAGCAAAGAGGGGGCACCGGGGAGCTGTTTTTT	CASSQQRGGTGELFF
TRBV28	TRBJ1-1	-	TRBD1	TGTGCCTCGGGACAGTCGAACACTGAAGCTTTCTTT	CASGQSNTEAFF
TRBV7-2	TRBJ1-6	few	-	TGTGCCAGCAGCTTAGGTACAGGGAAGGATTCACCCCTCCACTTT	CASSLGTGKDSPLHF
TRBV6-5	TRBJ2-2	-	-	TGTGCCAGCCAATGGCAGACGAACACCGGGGAGCTGTTTTTT	CASQWQTNTGELFF
TRBV11-2	TRBJ1-1	once	TRBD1	TGTGCCAGCAGCTTAGCGTTGGGGACAGGGGGCCGAGTCACTGAAGCTTTCTTT	CASSLALGTGGRVTEAFF
TRBV2	TRBJ2-5	few	TRBD2	TGTGCCAGCAGTGTCACTAGCGGGGAAGGGACCCAGTACTTC	CASSVTSGEGTQYF
TRBV29-1	TRBJ1-2	-	-	TGCAGCGTTGAAATCCGGCAGTACTATGGCTACACCTTC	CSVEIRQYYGYTF
TRBV7-2	TRBJ2-1	-	TRBD1	TGTGCCAGCAGCCCGTGGGACAGACTCTACAATGAGCAGTTCTTC	CASSPWDRLYNEQFF
TRBV16	TRBJ1-2	-	-	TGTGCCAGCAGCCAACAGGACAACTATGGCTACACCTTC	CASSQQDNYGYTF
TRBV4-1	TRBJ2-5	-	-	TGCGCCAGCAGCCAAGAGAACGGGCAAGAGACCCAGTACTTC	CASSQENGQETQYF
TRBV29-1	TRBJ2-7	-	TRBD1	TGCAGCGTTGCAGGGGGACAGGGGGTCTCCTACGAGCAGTACTTC	CSVAGGQGVSYEQYF
TRBV12-3/TRBV12-4	TRBJ1-3	-	TRBD1	TGTGCCAGCAGTGGGACAGGGAAGGGCTCTGGAAACACCATATATTTT	CASSGTGKGSGNTIYF
TRBV20-1	TRBJ2-3	few	-	TGCAATGCCATGGACAATACGCAGTATTTT	CNAMDNTQYF
TRBV6-6	TRBJ1-2	-	-	TGTGCCAGCCCTAGGACAGAGATCTATGGCTACACCTTC	CASPRTEIYGYTF
TRBV29-1	TRBJ2-3	-	TRBD1	TGCAGCGTTGAAAGAGTAAGGGGGCGCATCCCAGATACGCAGTATTTT	CSVERVRGRIPDTQYF
TRBV6-1	TRBJ2-7	few	TRBD1	TGTGCCAGCAGTGAAAGGACAGGGGCCTACGAGCAGTACTTC	CASSERTGAYEQYF
TRBV3-1	TRBJ2-5	-	-	TGTGCCAGCAGCCAAGATCAAAAGACCCAGTACTTC	CASSQDQKTQYF
TRBV5-1	TRBJ2-7	-	-	TGCGCCAGCAGCTCATCAACCGGGTCCAGCTCCTACGAGCAGTACTTC	CASSSSTGSSSYEQYF